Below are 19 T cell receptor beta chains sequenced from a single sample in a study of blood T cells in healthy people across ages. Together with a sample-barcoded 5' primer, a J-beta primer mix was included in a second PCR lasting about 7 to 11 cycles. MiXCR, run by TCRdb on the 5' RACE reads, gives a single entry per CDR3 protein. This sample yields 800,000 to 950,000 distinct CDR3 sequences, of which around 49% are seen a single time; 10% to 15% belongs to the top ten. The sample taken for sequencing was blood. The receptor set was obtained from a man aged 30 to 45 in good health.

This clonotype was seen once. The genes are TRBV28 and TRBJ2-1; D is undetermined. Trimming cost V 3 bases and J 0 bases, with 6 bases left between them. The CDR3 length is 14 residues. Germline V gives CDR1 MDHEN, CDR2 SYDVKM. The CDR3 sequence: CASSFPRSYNEQFF. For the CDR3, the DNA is TGTGCCAGCAGTTTTCCCCGCTCCTACAATGAGCAGTTCTTC.

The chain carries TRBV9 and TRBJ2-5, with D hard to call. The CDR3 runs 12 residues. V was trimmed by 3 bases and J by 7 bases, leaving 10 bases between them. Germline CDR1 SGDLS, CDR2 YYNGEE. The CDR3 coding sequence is TGTGCCAGCAGCGGGTCAAAGGGGACCCAGTACTTC. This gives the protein CASSGSKGTQYF.

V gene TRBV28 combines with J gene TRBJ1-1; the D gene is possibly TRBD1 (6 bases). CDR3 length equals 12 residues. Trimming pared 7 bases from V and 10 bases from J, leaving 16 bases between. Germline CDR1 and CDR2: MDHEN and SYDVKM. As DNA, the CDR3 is TGTGCCAGCATAATAGCAGGGGAGAGAGCTTTCTTT. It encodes CASIIAGERAFF.

CDR3 in amino acids: CSAREQGASYEQYF. The DNA for the CDR3 is TGCAGTGCTAGAGAACAGGGGGCCTCCTACGAGCAGTACTTC. This chain links TRBV20-1 with TRBJ2-7, with 9 positions matching TRBD1. This CDR3 comprises 14 residues. CDR1 DFQATT and CDR2 SNEGSKA come from the germline V gene (reference sequence). V shed 0 bases and J 0 bases; nucleotides not matched to a gene: 0.

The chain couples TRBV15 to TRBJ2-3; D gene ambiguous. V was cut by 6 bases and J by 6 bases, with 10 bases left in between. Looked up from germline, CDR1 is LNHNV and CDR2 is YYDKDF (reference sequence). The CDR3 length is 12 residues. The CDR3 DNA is TGTGCCACCAGAGCCCCCGGGGATACGCAGTATTTT. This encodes CATRAPGDTQYF.

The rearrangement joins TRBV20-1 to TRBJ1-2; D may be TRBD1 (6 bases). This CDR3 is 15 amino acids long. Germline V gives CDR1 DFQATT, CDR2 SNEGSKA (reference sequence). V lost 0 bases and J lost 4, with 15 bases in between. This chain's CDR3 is CSARDLLGAGYGYTF. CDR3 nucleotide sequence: TGCAGTGCTAGAGATCTGTTGGGGGCGGGCTATGGCTACACCTTC.

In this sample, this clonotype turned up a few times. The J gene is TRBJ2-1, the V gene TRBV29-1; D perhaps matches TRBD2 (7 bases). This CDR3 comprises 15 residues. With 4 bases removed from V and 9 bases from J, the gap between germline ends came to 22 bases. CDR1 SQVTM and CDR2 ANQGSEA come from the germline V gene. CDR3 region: CSVGRRWGGLGEQFF. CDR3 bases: TGCAGCGTTGGACGTAGGTGGGGGGGCTTGGGTGAGCAGTTCTTC.

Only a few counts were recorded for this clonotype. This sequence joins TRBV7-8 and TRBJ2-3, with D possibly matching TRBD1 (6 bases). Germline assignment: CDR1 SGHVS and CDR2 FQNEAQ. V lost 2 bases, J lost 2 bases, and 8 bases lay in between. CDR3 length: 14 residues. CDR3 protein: CASSLQGYTDTQYF. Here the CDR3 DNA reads TGTGCCAGCAGCTTACAGGGGTACACAGATACGCAGTATTTT.

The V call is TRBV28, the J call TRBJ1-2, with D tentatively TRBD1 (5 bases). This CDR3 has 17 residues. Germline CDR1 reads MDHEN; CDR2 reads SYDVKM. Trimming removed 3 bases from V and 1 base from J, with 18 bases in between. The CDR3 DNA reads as TGTGCCAGCAGTTTTGTTCCAGGGTCCAAATATAACTATGGCTACACCTTC. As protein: CASSFVPGSKYNYGYTF.

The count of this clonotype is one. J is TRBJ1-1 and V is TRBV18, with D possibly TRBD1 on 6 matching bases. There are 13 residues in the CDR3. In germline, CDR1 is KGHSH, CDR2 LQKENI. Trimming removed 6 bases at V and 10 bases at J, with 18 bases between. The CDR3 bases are TGTGCCAGCTCTGGAAACAGGGATCCGCGAGCTTTCTTT. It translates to CASSGNRDPRAFF.

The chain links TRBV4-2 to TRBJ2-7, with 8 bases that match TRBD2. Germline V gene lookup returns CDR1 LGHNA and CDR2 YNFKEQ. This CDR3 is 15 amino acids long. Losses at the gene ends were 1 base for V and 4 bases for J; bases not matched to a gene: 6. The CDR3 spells CASSQGSGGTYEQYF. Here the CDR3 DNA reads TGTGCCAGCAGCCAAGGAAGCGGGGGAACGTACGAGCAGTACTTC.

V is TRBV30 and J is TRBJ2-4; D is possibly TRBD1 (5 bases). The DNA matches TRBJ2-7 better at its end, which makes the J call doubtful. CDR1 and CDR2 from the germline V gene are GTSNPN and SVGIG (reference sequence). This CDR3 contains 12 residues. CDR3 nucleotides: TGTGCCTGGAGTGTAGGGGCCCTCGAGCAGTACTTC. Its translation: CAWSVGALEQYF.

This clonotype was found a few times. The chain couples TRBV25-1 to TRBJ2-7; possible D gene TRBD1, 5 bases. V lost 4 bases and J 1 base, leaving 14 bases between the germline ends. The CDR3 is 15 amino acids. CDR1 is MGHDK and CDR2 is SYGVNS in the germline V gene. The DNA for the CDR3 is TGTGCCAGCAGTGGTCTTAGGGGTGGGTCCTACGAGCAGTACTTC. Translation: CASSGLRGGSYEQYF.

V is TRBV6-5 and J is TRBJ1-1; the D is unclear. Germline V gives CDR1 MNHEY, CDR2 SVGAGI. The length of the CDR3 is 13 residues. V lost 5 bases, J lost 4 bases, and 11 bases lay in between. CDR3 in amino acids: CASSLYSGTEAFF. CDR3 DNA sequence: TGTGCCAGCAGTCTCTACTCAGGCACTGAAGCTTTCTTT.

The CDR3 DNA reads as TGCGCCAGCAGCAGACCCGCTAGCGGAACCGCGAATGAGCAGTTCTTC. This sequence encodes CASSRPASGTANEQFF. The rearrangement links TRBV5-1 to TRBJ2-1; 7 bases agree with TRBD2. There are 16 residues in the CDR3. In germline, CDR1 is SGHRS, CDR2 YFSETQ. The V and J ends lost 4 bases and 7 bases, in that order; junction bases with no gene match: 14.

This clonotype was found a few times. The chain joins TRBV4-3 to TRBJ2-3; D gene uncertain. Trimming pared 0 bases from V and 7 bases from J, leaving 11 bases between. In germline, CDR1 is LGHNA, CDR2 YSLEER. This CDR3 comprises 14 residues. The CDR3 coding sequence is TGCGCCAGCAGCCAAGAGTCGGGCCGCCATACGCAGTATTTT. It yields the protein CASSQESGRHTQYF.

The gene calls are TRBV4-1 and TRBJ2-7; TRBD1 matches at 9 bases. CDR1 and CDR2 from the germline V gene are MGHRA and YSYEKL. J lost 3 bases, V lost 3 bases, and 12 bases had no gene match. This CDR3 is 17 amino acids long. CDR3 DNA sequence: TGCGCCAGCAGCCAGATATATAACAGGGGGCTCTTCTACGAGCAGTACTTC. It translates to CASSQIYNRGLFYEQYF.

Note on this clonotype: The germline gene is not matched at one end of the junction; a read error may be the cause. The CDR3 loop is CASSRTSGGLYNGQFF. CDR3 in DNA: TGTGCCAGCAGCCGGACTAGCGGGGGGCTATACAATGGGCAGTTCTTC. The chain carries TRBV7-2 and TRBJ2-1, with 14 bases identical to TRBD2. Germline V CDR1 and CDR2: SGHTA, FQGNSA. This CDR3 is built from 16 residues.

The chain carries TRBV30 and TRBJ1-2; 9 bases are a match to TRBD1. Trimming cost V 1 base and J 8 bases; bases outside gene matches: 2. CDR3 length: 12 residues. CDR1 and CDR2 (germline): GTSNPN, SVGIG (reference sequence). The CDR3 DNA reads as TGTGCCTGGAGTGCTGACAGGGGGGGCTACACCTTC. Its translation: CAWSADRGGYTF.